Shown below are 18 T cell receptor beta chains from a single sample sequenced in a study of blood T cell repertoires in COVID-19. Generated by immunoSEQ multiplex PCR, the TCRdb table keeps only in-frame clones and is missing some. The sample records some 250,000 clones, around four fifths being singletons. The specimen was peripheral blood. These receptors were collected from a man aged 35 to 55 with active or convalescent COVID-19.

CDR3 DNA: TGTGCCAGCAGCCCGGCGGAAACAGGGCCCATATATTTT. Encoded protein: CASSPAETGPIYF. The chain uses TRBV14 and TRBJ1-3, with D possibly matching TRBD1 (6 bases). Germline V gene lookup returns CDR1 SGHDN and CDR2 FVKESK. Trimming took off 4 bases at V and 11 bases at J, with 15 bases between the two ends. The CDR3 extends over 13 amino acids.

V usage is TRBV9 and J usage is TRBJ1-6; TRBD1 matches 8 bases. CDR1 SGDLS and CDR2 YYNGEE come from the germline V gene. This CDR3 is 14 amino acids long. V lost 0 bases, J lost 9 bases, and 2 bases stayed unmatched. The CDR3 nucleotides read TGTGCCAGCAGCGTAGTCGGGACAGGTTCACCCCTCCACTTT. It encodes CASSVVGTGSPLHF.

The genes are TRBV6-4 and TRBJ1-5, with D possibly being TRBD1 (5 bases). There are 18 residues in the CDR3. Germline V gene lookup returns CDR1 MRHNA and CDR2 SNTAGT. V shed 6 bases and J shed 1 base, with 22 bases lying between them. The CDR3 here is CASSPLLETDPSNQPQHF. The DNA of the CDR3 is TGTGCCAGCAGCCCGCTACTCGAGACAGACCCCAGCAATCAGCCCCAGCATTTT.

The V gene is TRBV7-2, the J gene TRBJ1-1; no clear D gene. Germline V gene lookup returns CDR1 SGHTA and CDR2 FQGNSA. There are 15 residues in the CDR3. Trimming took 0 bases from V and 8 from J, leaving 16 bases between them. CDR3 in DNA: TGTGCCAGCAGCTTAGCCCAAGTCCCGCAGAAAGAAGCTTTCTTT. This encodes CASSLAQVPQKEAFF.

The chain recombines TRBV6-5 with TRBJ2-3, with 12 bases aligning to TRBD2. V lost 4 bases to trimming and J lost 7 bases; unmatched junction nucleotides: 9. The CDR3 covers 16 residues. In germline, CDR1 is MNHEY, CDR2 SVGAGI. CDR3 nucleotides: TGTGCCAGCAGTTTAGGTCTAGCGGGGGGGCCAAATACGCAGTATTTT. Encoded protein: CASSLGLAGGPNTQYF.

The chain links TRBV7-8 to TRBJ1-2, with 8 positions matching TRBD1. The V and J ends lost 1 base and 6 bases, in that order; junction bases with no gene match: 1. The CDR3 runs to 13 residues. Germline loops: CDR1 SGHVS, CDR2 FQNEAQ. CDR3 bases: TGTGCCAGCAGCTTAGGGACAGGGCATGGCTACACCTTC. Translation: CASSLGTGHGYTF. Looking up the rest from reference TRBV7-8 and TRBJ1-2 gives the full variable domain: GAGVSQSPRYKVAKRGQDVALRCDPISGHVSLFWYQQALGQGPEFLTYFQNEAQLDKSGLPSDRFFAERPEGSVSTLKIQRTQQEDSAVYLCASSLGTGHGYTFGSGTRLTVV.

The genes are TRBV14 and TRBJ2-5, with 7 bases lining up with TRBD2. Unmatched junction bases numbered 5, after V lost 0 bases and J lost 7 bases. CDR1 and CDR2 from the germline V gene are SGHDN and FVKESK. This CDR3 comprises 14 residues. The CDR3 loop reads CASSQEWGLSTQYF. The CDR3, as DNA: TGTGCCAGCAGCCAAGAGTGGGGACTATCGACCCAGTACTTC.

This chain joins TRBV9 and TRBJ2-1; TRBD2 agrees at 8 bases. Germline-derived CDR1 and CDR2 are SGDLS and YYNGEE. The CDR3 contains 16 residues. Trimming took 4 bases from V and 3 from J; bases not matched to a gene: 9. The CDR3 sequence: CASSPISGGIYNEQFF. The CDR3 nucleotides are TGTGCCAGCAGCCCGATAAGCGGGGGAATCTACAATGAGCAGTTCTTC.

Remarks on this clone: An end of the junction differs from the germline gene, which may be a read error. This rearrangement joins TRBV7-7 to TRBJ1-3; 8 bases are shared with TRBD1. CDR3 length: 15 amino acids. Germline V gene sequence: CDR1 SSHAT, CDR2 FNYEAQ (reference sequence). DNA of the CDR3: TGTGCTAGCAGCTTAGACAGGGGATCTGGAAACACCATATATTTT. Its translation: CASSLDRGSGNTIYF.

V is TRBV27 and J is TRBJ1-2, with a tentative D call TRBD1 (5 bases). The germline V and J ends were trimmed by 3 bases and 4 bases, with 9 bases remaining between them. CDR1 is MNHEY, CDR2 SMNVEV, per germline (reference sequence). The CDR3 spans 13 residues. As DNA, the CDR3 is TGTGCCAGCAGTTTTCAGGGCACCTATGGCTACACCTTC. Its protein is CASSFQGTYGYTF.

J is TRBJ1-2 and V is TRBV18; tentative D call: TRBD1 (5 bases). The CDR3 spans 14 residues. Germline lookup yields CDR1 KGHSH and CDR2 LQKENI. The germline V and J ends were trimmed by 5 bases and 8 bases, with 18 bases remaining between them. CDR3 coding DNA: TGTGCCAGCTCATCAGACAGCCAAATTGGAGGCTACACCTTC. Amino acids: CASSSDSQIGGYTF.

The V and J genes are TRBV3-1 (or the pseudogene TRBV3-2) and TRBJ2-5, with 8 bases fitting TRBD2. The germline V gene has CDR1 LGHDT and CDR2 YNNKEL (reference sequence). Germline trimming cut 6 bases from V and 5 bases from J; bases unmatched to any gene: 14. CDR3 length equals 16 residues. CDR3 coding DNA: TGTGCCAGCAGGGCAATAATCGGGGGGGCGACCGAGACCCAGTACTTC. Amino acid sequence: CASRAIIGGATETQYF.

The chain employs TRBV7-9 and TRBJ1-4; 7 bases line up with TRBD1. V lost 1 base and J lost 8; bases outside the gene matches: 10. The CDR3 runs 16 residues. In germline, CDR1 is SEHNR, CDR2 FQNEAQ (reference sequence). Here the CDR3 reads CASSLDLAGGREKLFF. The DNA of the CDR3 is TGTGCCAGCAGCTTAGATTTGGCAGGGGGAAGAGAAAAACTGTTTTTT. Filled out from reference TRBV7-9 and TRBJ1-4, the complete variable domain reads DTGVSQNPRHKITKRGQNVTFRCDPISEHNRLYWYRQTLGQGPEFLTYFQNEAQLEKSRLLSDRFSAERPKGSFSTLEIQRTEQGDSAMYLCASSLDLAGGREKLFFGSGTQLSVL.

This sequence joins TRBV5-1 and TRBJ1-4, with a possible D match to TRBD1 (6 bases). The V and J ends lost 3 bases and 5 bases respectively, with 11 bases between them. Germline V gene lookup returns CDR1 SGHRS and CDR2 YFSETQ. The CDR3 extends over 14 amino acids. Here the CDR3 DNA reads TGCGCCAGCAGCTCCACAGGGTGGAATGAAAAACTGTTTTTT. It is translated as CASSSTGWNEKLFF.

V is TRBV9 and J is TRBJ2-7; 8 positions agree with TRBD1. Germline CDR1 reads SGDLS; CDR2 reads YYNGEE. With V trimmed by 4 bases and J by 6 bases, 12 bases remained unmatched. There are 15 residues in the CDR3. The CDR3 reads CASSRGQGAFLEQYF. The CDR3 DNA is TGTGCCAGCAGCCGGGGGCAGGGGGCTTTCCTCGAGCAGTACTTC.

The chain carries TRBV19 and TRBJ1-2, with 7 bases fitting TRBD1. CDR1 and CDR2 from the germline V gene are LNHDA and SQIVND (reference sequence). V was clipped by 4 bases and J by 4 bases; unmatched bases: 6. The CDR3 runs 14 residues. CDR3 region: CASSSGDRAYGYTF. The CDR3 nucleotides read TGTGCCAGTAGTAGCGGGGACAGAGCCTATGGCTACACCTTC. Drawing the rest from reference TRBV19 and TRBJ1-2, the complete variable domain is DGGITQSPKYLFRKEGQNVTLSCEQNLNHDAMYWYRQDPGQGLRLIYYSQIVNDFQKGDIAEGYSVSREKKESFPLTVTSAQKNPTAFYLCASSSGDRAYGYTFGSGTRLTVV.

The chain employs TRBV5-8 and TRBJ1-5, with D possibly matching TRBD1 (6 bases). The germline CDR1 and CDR2 sequences are SGHTS and YDEGEE. Trimming shortened V by 3 bases and J by 0 bases, and 10 bases separated the two germline ends. This CDR3 is built from 15 residues. CDR3 protein: CASSSDSYSNQPQHF. CDR3 in DNA: TGTGCCAGCAGCTCGGACAGTTATAGCAATCAGCCCCAGCATTTT.

The chain combines TRBV18 with TRBJ1-1; TRBD1 agrees at 8 bases. Germline CDR1 reads KGHSH; CDR2 reads LQKENI. Trimming took 3 bases from V and 4 from J; bases not matched to a gene: 4. This CDR3 is 14 amino acids long. In DNA form, the CDR3 reads TGTGCCAGCTCACCCTTGGACAGGGCCACTGAAGCTTTCTTT. Its translation: CASSPLDRATEAFF.